Given below is one TCR beta chain in context. Its matching antigen is unknown. The data are from a study of cytomegalovirus exposure and HLA in healthy donors. Study-wide results and limits: In vitro assays verified that three CMV-associated chains recognized CMV antigens specifically. Later on, an analysis tied 18,000 or so TCR beta sequences to HLA alleles at 0.05 false discovery rate. Rare TCR sequences predominated, though certain public TCRs were found in many donors. Later findings reportedly placed an Asian-associated ancestry cluster below the approximately 700-donor mean for N-insertions.

V was pared by 5 bases and J by 4 bases, with 17 bases between. The CDR3 contains 16 residues. Germline CDR1 and CDR2: SGHAT and FQNNGV. PCR employed 60 Vbeta and 13 Jbeta primers. The repertoire was sequenced with immunoSEQ multiplex PCR; TCRdb's copy has only in-frame clones and lacks some. This sample's table has 130,000 to 150,000 clones. This receptor was identified in a male donor in good health and CMV-seronegative. Material: PBMCs. The V call is TRBV11-2, the J call TRBJ1-4; D perhaps matches TRBD1 (6 bases). CDR3 sequence (DNA): TGTGCCAGCAGCAACCCAGGGGAGCAGATTAATGAAAAACTGTTTTTT. Its protein is CASSNPGEQINEKLFF.